The rows below give T cell receptor beta chains drawn from one sample of a study of patients and donors after allogeneic stem cell transplantation. Each CDR3 protein gets one entry after TCRdb re-called the RT-PCR reads with MiXCR. This table has about a million distinct CDR3 sequences, 18% appearing once. Input material: blood, either unsorted or a sorted T cell fraction (not recorded which). These receptors were obtained from a human donor who was either an allogeneic HSCT recipient or a stem cell or donor lymphocyte infusion donor (not recorded which). It is not recorded whose cells these are; they may come from a transplant donor. The CDR3 runs from the conserved cysteine through the conserved F or W. D genes are given only for firm matches. Clone size is shown for a subset of rows, as once, few, many or a class of expanded clone.

TRBV16	TRBJ2-3	TRBD1	.	CASSFDRAGDTQYF	TGTGCCAGCAGCTTCGACAGGGCCGGAGATACGCAGTATTTT
TRBV3-1	TRBJ2-1	.	.	CASSHWTNYNEQFF	TGTGCCAGCAGCCATTGGACTAACTACAATGAGCAGTTCTTC
TRBV4-3	TRBJ2-1	TRBD1	.	CASSQRDRVYQSSYNEQFF	TGCGCCAGCAGCCAAAGAGACAGGGTTTACCAGAGCTCCTACAATGAGCAGTTCTTC
TRBV28	TRBJ2-1	TRBD2	few	CASTHGGVGNEQFF	TGTGCCAGCACGCATGGGGGGGTTGGCAATGAGCAGTTCTTC
TRBV12-3/TRBV12-4	TRBJ2-7	.	few	CASSSTGPYEQYF	TGTGCCAGCAGTTCGACGGGCCCCTACGAGCAGTACTTC
TRBV5-1	TRBJ2-1	.	few	CASSPTGGGSGEQFF	TGCGCCAGCAGCCCTACAGGGGGGGGGAGTGGTGAGCAGTTCTTC
TRBV9	TRBJ1-3	TRBD1	few	CASSAAEPRGRLGNTIYF	TGTGCCAGCAGCGCCGCGGAACCCAGGGGGCGCTTAGGAAACACCATATATTTT
TRBV29-1	TRBJ2-3	TRBD1	few	CSTRQGANTQYF	TGCAGCACAAGACAGGGGGCAAATACGCAGTATTTT
TRBV6-5	TRBJ2-2	.	.	CASSYRVGELFF	TGTGCCAGCAGTTACAGGGTCGGGGAGCTGTTTTTT
TRBV12-3/TRBV12-4	TRBJ1-5	.	.	CASSFRTAVHQPQHF	TGTGCCAGCAGTTTTAGGACTGCGGTGCATCAGCCCCAGCATTTT
TRBV5-1	TRBJ1-1	.	few	CASSRGDGLNTEAFF	TGCGCCAGCAGTCGAGGGGACGGATTGAACACTGAAGCTTTCTTT
TRBV3-1	TRBJ2-5	.	few	CASSQDRRERVQETQYF	TGTGCCAGCAGCCAAGATAGGAGGGAGAGGGTGCAAGAGACCCAGTACTTC
TRBV3-1	TRBJ1-2	TRBD1	few	CASSPATDRDYYGYTF	TGTGCCAGCAGCCCGGCTACCGACAGGGACTACTATGGCTACACCTTC
TRBV12-3/TRBV12-4	TRBJ1-2	.	.	CASSFQANYGYTF	TGTGCCAGCAGTTTTCAGGCTAACTATGGCTACACCTTC
TRBV28	TRBJ2-2	.	once	CASRSRGTGGLFF	TGTGCCAGCAGATCTAGGGGGACCGGGGGGCTGTTTTTT
TRBV15	TRBJ2-7	TRBD1	once	CATSLSTGGEQYF	TGTGCCACCAGCTTGTCGACAGGGGGAGAGCAGTACTTC
TRBV15	TRBJ1-1	.	.	CATSRDRSIGEAFF	TGTGCCACCAGCAGAGATCGGAGCATTGGGGAAGCTTTCTTT
TRBV7-9	TRBJ2-7	.	few	CASSPWGETYEQYF	TGTGCCAGCAGCCCATGGGGAGAGACCTACGAGCAGTACTTC
TRBV20-1	TRBJ1-3	.	few	CSARAAGRGSGNTIYF	TGCAGTGCTAGAGCAGCGGGAAGAGGGTCCGGAAACACCATATATTTT
TRBV7-9	TRBJ2-2	.	few	CASSPRTREPRTGELFF	TGTGCCAGCAGCCCACGAACCAGGGAACCCCGGACCGGGGAGCTGTTTTTT
TRBV7-6	TRBJ1-1	.	many	CASSSLGTEAFF	TGTGCCAGCAGCTCCCTGGGTACTGAAGCTTTCTTT
TRBV29-1	TRBJ2-7	TRBD1	few	CSVEYGTGSYEQYF	TGCAGCGTTGAGTACGGGACAGGTTCCTACGAGCAGTACTTC
TRBV4-3	TRBJ1-2	.	.	CASSPEGTGEIGGYTF	TGCGCCAGCAGCCCAGAGGGGACGGGGGAGATAGGTGGCTACACCTTC
TRBV7-2	TRBJ1-1	TRBD1	.	CASSSTGTGRGTEAFF	TGTGCCAGCAGCTCAACCGGGACAGGGCGGGGCACTGAAGCTTTCTTT
TRBV6-2/TRBV6-3	TRBJ2-7	TRBD1	few	CASSYLGTGEPYEQYF	TGTGCCAGCAGTTACCTCGGAACAGGGGAACCCTACGAGCAGTACTTC
TRBV11-3	TRBJ2-7	.	few	CASSLGPYSYEQYF	TGTGCCAGCAGCTTGGGACCCTACTCCTACGAGCAGTACTTC
TRBV12-3/TRBV12-4	TRBJ1-5	TRBD1	few	CASSLKGAHQPQHF	TGTGCCAGCAGTTTAAAGGGGGCCCATCAGCCCCAGCATTTT
TRBV29-1	TRBJ1-1	.	.	CSVVVREAFF	TGCAGCGTTGTAGTCAGGGAAGCTTTCTTT
TRBV28	TRBJ1-5	.	.	CASSKGGSNQPQHF	TGTGCCAGCAGTAAGGGAGGAAGCAATCAGCCCCAGCATTTT
TRBV29-1	TRBJ2-2	TRBD2	few	CSVTGGTNTGELFF	TGCAGCGTTACCGGGGGGACCAACACCGGGGAGCTGTTTTTT
TRBV12-3/TRBV12-4	TRBJ2-5	TRBD2	.	CASSSDGRGETQYF	TGTGCCAGCAGCTCGGACGGGAGGGGAGAGACCCAGTACTTC
TRBV9	TRBJ1-3	.	few	CASSVSGTSGNTIYF	TGTGCCAGCAGCGTCTCCGGGACCTCTGGAAACACCATATATTTT
TRBV12-3/TRBV12-4	TRBJ1-2	.	many	CASSTTGLYGYTF	TGTGCCAGCAGCACAACAGGGCTCTATGGCTACACCTTC
TRBV27	TRBJ1-1	.	many	CASSLSDRFSPNTEAFF	TGTGCCAGCAGTTTAAGTGACAGGTTCTCCCCGAACACTGAAGCTTTCTTT
TRBV6-5	TRBJ2-5	.	.	CASRYIGIQETQYF	TGTGCCAGCAGGTACATTGGGATCCAAGAGACCCAGTACTTC
TRBV12-3/TRBV12-4	TRBJ1-4	.	.	CASSLSGGGEKLFF	TGTGCCAGCAGTTTATCGGGGGGGGGCGAAAAACTGTTTTTT
TRBV12-5	TRBJ1-1	TRBD1	.	CASGLAPTGEAEAFF	TGTGCTAGTGGTTTGGCCCCGACAGGGGAGGCTGAAGCTTTCTTT